A selection of T cell receptor beta chains follows, all from one sample in a study of control samples from healthy donors and cancer patients. Sequenced by immunoSEQ multiplex PCR; TCRdb stores in-frame clones only, minus some. This repertoire shows 75,000 to 80,000 clones, 89% found once; its top ten account for 9.5%. The source material was PBMCs. These receptors originate from a woman in her 50s with colorectal cancer. Each CDR3 is given with its conserved first and last residue. D genes are given only for firm matches. Not every row has a clone size; where given, it reads once, few, many or a size class.

v_gene	j_gene	d_gene	abundance	CDR3aa	CDR3nt
TRBV2	TRBJ2-3	-	-	CASSEALPEPPF	TGTGCCAGCAGTGAAGCGCTTCCGGAGCCCCCTTTT
TRBV29-1	TRBJ1-2	-	-	CSVDPQANYGYTF	TGCAGCGTTGATCCGCAAGCTAACTATGGCTACACCTTC
TRBV6-5	TRBJ1-6	TRBD1	-	CASSYSQGFSSPLHF	TGTGCCAGCAGTTACTCACAGGGGTTCAGTTCACCCCTCCACTTT
TRBV7-2	TRBJ1-2	-	-	CASSSDPSTGYGYTF	TGTGCCAGCAGCTCCGACCCGAGTACAGGCTATGGCTACACCTTC
TRBV9	TRBJ2-3	TRBD2	-	CASSVGAGVTSTDTQYF	TGTGCCAGCAGCGTGGGAGCGGGGGTGACTAGCACAGATACGCAGTATTTT
TRBV3-1/TRBV3-2	TRBJ2-2	-	-	CASSQRGSNTGELFF	TGTGCCAGCAGCCAAAGAGGATCGAACACCGGGGAGCTGTTTTTT
TRBV7-8	TRBJ2-1	-	-	CASSEWRSYNEQFF	TGTGCCAGCAGCGAGTGGAGGTCCTACAATGAGCAGTTCTTC
TRBV2	TRBJ1-1	-	-	CASSEWTRGEAFF	TGTGCCAGCAGTGAATGGACAAGGGGAGAAGCTTTCTTT
TRBV5-1	TRBJ1-1	TRBD1	-	CASSLGGQGGLWTEAFF	TGCGCCAGCAGCTTGGGCGGACAGGGAGGGTTGTGGACTGAAGCTTTCTTT
TRBV5-1	TRBJ1-1	TRBD1	-	CASSLTGANTEAFF	TGCGCCAGCAGCTTGACAGGGGCCAACACTGAAGCTTTCTTT
TRBV27	TRBJ2-1	TRBD2	-	CASSFLAGSSYNEQFF	TGTGCCAGCAGTTTCCTAGCGGGGAGCTCCTACAATGAGCAGTTCTTC
TRBV5-1	TRBJ1-4	TRBD1	-	CASSWGDRGKEKLFF	TGCGCCAGCAGCTGGGGCGACAGGGGGAAGGAAAAACTGTTTTTT
TRBV7-2	TRBJ1-3	-	once	CASSLIWSSGNTIYF	TGTGCCAGCAGCTTGATCTGGAGCTCTGGAAACACCATATATTTT
TRBV28	TRBJ2-6	-	-	CASSLGGPLSGANVLTF	TGTGCCAGCAGTTTGGGGGGTCCCCTCTCTGGGGCCAACGTCCTGACTTTC
TRBV6-4	TRBJ1-1	-	-	CASSDNLKGLAEAFF	TGTGCCAGCAGTGACAATTTAAAGGGGCTTGCTGAAGCTTTCTTT
TRBV24-1	TRBJ2-3	-	-	CATSDLPSSDTQYF	TGTGCCACCAGTGATTTACCTAGCTCAGATACGCAGTATTTT
TRBV2	TRBJ2-5	-	once	CASSSPTGLGETQYF	TGTGCCAGCAGTTCCCCGACGGGACTGGGGGAGACCCAGTACTTC
TRBV6-5	TRBJ2-5	TRBD1	-	CASTRTGGAGETQYF	TGTGCCAGCACCAGGACAGGGGGCGCCGGAGAGACCCAGTACTTC
TRBV10-2	TRBJ2-5	-	-	CASSESWDYQETQYF	TGCGCCAGCAGTGAGTCCTGGGACTACCAAGAGACCCAGTACTTC
TRBV10-1	TRBJ2-2	TRBD1	-	CASMGTEGTGELFF	TGCGCCAGCATGGGGACAGAGGGGACCGGGGAGCTGTTTTTT
TRBV28	TRBJ1-4	-	-	CASSPESVNEKLFF	TGTGCCAGCAGCCCGGAGAGTGTAAATGAAAAACTGTTTTTT
TRBV28	TRBJ1-2	-	-	CASSLGGSLNYGYTF	TGTGCCAGCAGTTTAGGCGGCAGTTTAAACTATGGCTACACCTTC
TRBV24-1	TRBJ2-1	TRBD1	-	CATSEPGQLYNEQFF	TGTGCCACCAGTGAGCCGGGACAGTTATACAATGAGCAGTTCTTC
TRBV21-1	TRBJ1-1	-	-	CASSKESGGGNTEAFF	TGTGCCAGCAGCAAAGAATCGGGGGGCGGGAACACTGAAGCTTTCTTT
TRBV19	TRBJ2-3	TRBD2	-	CASSIGGLAGVNTQYF	TGTGCCAGTAGTATTGGGGGACTAGCGGGGGTCAATACGCAGTATTTT
TRBV20-1	TRBJ1-1	TRBD1	-	CSADDRERAFF	TGCAGTGCTGATGACAGGGAGCGAGCTTTCTTT
TRBV6-2/TRBV6-3	TRBJ1-2	TRBD1	-	CASSYRPTGDRYGYTF	TGTGCCAGCAGTTACAGACCGACAGGGGATCGCTATGGCTACACCTTC
TRBV27	TRBJ2-3	-	-	CASSFAGRDTQYF	TGTGCCAGCAGTTTCGCGGGGCGGGATACGCAGTATTTT
TRBV29-1	TRBJ1-2	TRBD1	-	CSAPATGADYGYTF	TGCAGCGCTCCCGCGACAGGGGCCGACTATGGCTACACCTTC
TRBV5-1	TRBJ1-1	-	-	CASSPIGALWSTEAFF	TGCGCCAGCAGCCCTATAGGGGCACTCTGGAGCACTGAAGCTTTCTTT
TRBV18	TRBJ1-2	TRBD1	-	CASSPFPGDRAGYTF	TGTGCCAGCTCACCATTCCCCGGGGACAGGGCCGGCTACACCTTC
TRBV2	TRBJ1-5	-	-	CASGQYRSGVPQPQHF	TGTGCCAGCGGACAATATCGGAGCGGGGTTCCCCAGCCCCAGCATTTT
TRBV30	TRBJ2-5	-	few	CAWSVGGQETQYF	TGTGCCTGGAGTGTCGGGGGTCAAGAGACCCAGTACTTC
TRBV29-1	TRBJ1-6	-	once	CSVPDSQLLNSPLHF	TGCAGCGTCCCGGACAGTCAGCTCCTAAATTCACCCCTCCACTTT
TRBV10-1	TRBJ2-5	-	-	CASSESTAAGETQYF	TGCGCCAGCAGTGAGTCGACGGCAGCCGGAGAGACCCAGTACTTC
TRBV10-2	TRBJ1-2	-	-	CASSQGINYGYTF	TGCGCCAGCAGTCAAGGGATTAACTATGGCTACACCTTC
TRBV5-4	TRBJ1-2	TRBD1	-	CASSAGTGGTNYGYTF	TGTGCCAGCAGCGCCGGGACAGGGGGTACAAACTATGGCTACACCTTC
TRBV2	TRBJ1-2	-	once	CASSGLGGYTF	TGTGCCAGCAGTGGGCTAGGTGGCTACACCTTC
TRBV30	TRBJ1-1	-	-	CAWTQDRNTEAFF	TGTGCCTGGACCCAGGACAGGAACACTGAAGCTTTCTTT
TRBV5-1	TRBJ1-1	-	-	CASSLAVNTEAFF	TGCGCCAGCAGCTTAGCCGTGAACACTGAAGCTTTCTTT
TRBV6-1	TRBJ2-2	TRBD2	-	CASSERLAAGELFF	TGTGCCAGCAGTGAACGGCTAGCGGCCGGGGAGCTGTTTTTT
TRBV7-2	TRBJ1-5	-	-	CASSLAEGQPQHF	TGTGCCAGCAGCTTAGCGGAGGGGCAGCCCCAGCATTTT
TRBV11-3	TRBJ2-2	TRBD2	-	CASSSTGGETTGELFF	TGTGCCAGCAGCTCCACGGGGGGGGAAACCACCGGGGAGCTGTTTTTT
TRBV7-2	TRBJ1-2	TRBD1	once	CASSPQDRGYGYTF	TGTGCCAGCAGCCCCCAGGACAGGGGCTATGGCTACACCTTC
TRBV19	TRBJ2-6	-	few	CASSGFGQGFSGANVLTF	TGTGCCAGTAGCGGCTTTGGGCAGGGGTTTTCTGGGGCCAACGTCCTGACTTTC
TRBV10-1	TRBJ2-3	TRBD1	-	CASSEPGQAGRGDTQYF	TGCGCCAGCAGCGAACCGGGACAGGCCGGGCGAGGGGATACGCAGTATTTT
TRBV7-2	TRBJ1-6	-	-	CASSTRAGDSPLHF	TGTGCCAGCAGCACCAGGGCAGGGGATTCACCCCTCCACTTT
TRBV19	TRBJ1-2	-	-	CASSSAATNYGYTF	TGTGCCAGTAGTTCGGCAGCGACTAACTATGGCTACACCTTC
TRBV4-1	TRBJ1-5	TRBD1	-	CASSMGTGENQPQHF	TGCGCCAGCAGTATGGGGACAGGGGAGAATCAGCCCCAGCATTTT
TRBV20-1	TRBJ1-4	-	-	CSARGGTPMGF	TGCAGTGCTAGAGGAGGGACACCAATGGGTTTT
TRBV30	TRBJ2-3	TRBD2	-	CAWSAGGVGTTQYF	TGTGCCTGGAGTGCCGGGGGGGTGGGGACTACGCAGTATTTT
TRBV3-1/TRBV3-2	TRBJ1-1	TRBD1	-	CASSLRTGEAFF	TGTGCCAGCAGCCTTCGGACAGGTGAAGCTTTCTTT
TRBV2	TRBJ1-1	-	-	CASSEREMNTEAFF	TGTGCCAGCAGTGAACGGGAGATGAACACTGAAGCTTTCTTT
TRBV6-6	TRBJ1-1	-	few	CASTWTVDSHGTEAFF	TGTGCCAGCACCTGGACAGTGGACTCCCACGGCACTGAAGCTTTCTTT